This TCR beta chain emerged from a study of blood T cell repertoires in COVID-19. Produced via immunoSEQ multiplex PCR; TCRdb's table is partial and in-frame only. The sample holds 35,000 to 45,000 clones, over 75% seen once. This CDR3 is built from 14 residues. Trimming removed 2 bases from V and 3 bases from J, with 11 bases in between. Germline CDR1 SNHLY, CDR2 FYNNEI. V gene TRBV2 combines with J gene TRBJ2-7; D is perhaps TRBD2 (6 bases). The receptor's source is a human donor in a cohort sampled during active COVID-19. Sample: peripheral blood. The CDR3 loop is CASSESEGRYEQYF. The CDR3 DNA reads as TGTGCCAGCAGTGAATCGGAGGGCCGCTACGAGCAGTACTTC.